Listed here are 9 T cell receptor beta chains from one sample, sequenced in a study of shared clonotypes between healthy human individuals. Produced via immunoSEQ multiplex PCR; TCRdb's table is partial and in-frame only. Among about 520,000 clones listed, about 96% were seen once. The specimen was naive CD4+ T cells sorted from blood. As to subset: CD45RA+ positively selected. The source is a woman in her twenties or thirties in good health.

The rearrangement uses TRBV2 and TRBJ1-1; no clear D gene. Germline V gene data show CDR1 as SNHLY and CDR2 as FYNNEI. The CDR3 length is 15 residues. Trimming took off 0 bases at V and 1 base at J, with 9 bases between the two ends. The CDR3 DNA sequence: TGTGCCAGCAGTGAAGCTTCCGAGGAGAACACTGAAGCTTTCTTT. This sequence encodes CASSEASEENTEAFF.

The chain is built from TRBV5-1 and TRBJ2-1; tentative D call: TRBD2 (6 bases). CDR1 is SGHRS, CDR2 YFSETQ, per germline. V dropped 6 bases and J dropped 0 bases, with 10 bases sitting between them. The CDR3 covers 14 residues. The CDR3 DNA follows: TGCGCCAGCAAGAACGGGAGCTCCTACAATGAGCAGTTCTTC. It yields the protein CASKNGSSYNEQFF. The whole variable domain, remainder taken from reference TRBV5-1 and TRBJ2-1, is KAGVTQTPRYLIKTRGQQVTLSCSPISGHRSVSWYQQTPGQGLQFLFEYFSETQRNKGNFPGRFSGRQFSNSRSEMNVSTLELGDSALYLCASKNGSSYNEQFFGPGTRLTVL.

The chain couples TRBV28 to TRBJ1-2; D unclear. Trimming removed 6 bases from V and 7 bases from J, with 12 bases in between. Germline V gives CDR1 MDHEN, CDR2 SYDVKM. The CDR3 contains 12 residues. This CDR3 reads CASSPYSGGYTF. The CDR3 bases are TGTGCCAGCAGCCCATATAGCGGTGGCTACACCTTC.

The gene calls are TRBV5-4 and TRBJ2-1; 12 bases are shared with TRBD2. Germline CDR1 is SGHNT and CDR2 is YYREEE (reference sequence). The CDR3 consists of 15 residues. The V and J ends lost 4 bases and 7 bases, in that order; junction bases with no gene match: 6. CDR3 coding DNA: TGTGCCAGCAGCACGCTAGCGGGAGGGCCGAATGAGCAGTTCTTC. It encodes CASSTLAGGPNEQFF.

As for this clone: The sample holds other DNA sequences that translate to the same CDR3. V usage is TRBV28 and J usage is TRBJ1-4, with TRBD1 as a possible D gene (6 bases). The CDR3 is 14 amino acids. V shed 5 bases and J shed 2 bases, with 9 bases lying between them. CDR1 and CDR2 (germline): MDHEN, SYDVKM. The CDR3, as DNA: TGTGCCAGCAGTCTAGGGGGGACTAATGAAAAACTGTTTTTT. The encoded protein is CASSLGGTNEKLFF.

The gene calls are TRBV11-2 and TRBJ2-1; D may be TRBD2 (5 bases). CDR1 and CDR2 (germline): SGHAT, FQNNGV. The CDR3 extends over 15 amino acids. V lost 3 bases and J 3 bases, leaving 12 bases between the germline ends. CDR3 protein: CASSFQSAGYNEQFF. The CDR3 nucleotides read TGTGCCAGCAGCTTCCAAAGTGCGGGCTACAATGAGCAGTTCTTC.

In this sample, this clone turned up once. V is TRBV5-1 and J is TRBJ2-1, with D unclear. V was cut by 1 base and J by 3 bases, with 14 bases left in between. This CDR3 spans 16 amino acids. Germline CDR1 reads SGHRS; CDR2 reads YFSETQ. The CDR3 is CASSLRFSSNYNEQFF. The CDR3, as DNA: TGCGCCAGCAGCTTGAGGTTCAGTTCAAACTACAATGAGCAGTTCTTC.

The chain couples TRBV6-6 to TRBJ1-1, with D perhaps TRBD1 (6 bases). Germline V gene data show CDR1 as MNHNY and CDR2 as SVGAGI (reference sequence). The CDR3 contains 15 residues. V was clipped by 0 bases and J by 5 bases, with 13 bases between them. DNA of the CDR3: TGTGCCAGCAGTTACTCGGTGGGGGCTGGAACTGAAGCTTTCTTT. Translated, it gives CASSYSVGAGTEAFF.

This sequence joins TRBV28 and TRBJ1-5; maybe TRBD1 (5 bases). Germline V gene lookup returns CDR1 MDHEN and CDR2 SYDVKM. This CDR3 region has 15 residues. Trimming pared 7 bases from V and 6 bases from J, leaving 19 bases between. CDR3: CASTDPGGSGQPQHF. The CDR3 DNA reads TGTGCCAGCACCGACCCCGGGGGGTCGGGTCAGCCCCAGCATTTT.